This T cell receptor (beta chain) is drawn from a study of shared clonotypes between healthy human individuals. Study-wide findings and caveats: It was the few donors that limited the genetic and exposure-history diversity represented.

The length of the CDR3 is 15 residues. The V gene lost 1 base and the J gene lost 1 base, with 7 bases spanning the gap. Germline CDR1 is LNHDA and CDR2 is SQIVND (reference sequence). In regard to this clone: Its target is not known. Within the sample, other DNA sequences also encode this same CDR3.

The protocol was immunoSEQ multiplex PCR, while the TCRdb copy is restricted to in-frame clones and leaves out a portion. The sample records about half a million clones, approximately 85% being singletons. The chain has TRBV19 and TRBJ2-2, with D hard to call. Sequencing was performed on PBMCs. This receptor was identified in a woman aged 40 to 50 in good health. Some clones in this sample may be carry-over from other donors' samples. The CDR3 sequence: CASSIVAGNTGELFF. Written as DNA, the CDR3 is TGTGCCAGTAGTATAGTTGCAGGGAACACCGGGGAGCTGTTTTTT.